This section outlines one T cell receptor beta chain sequence together with its context. There is no known antigen for this receptor. No per-base quality is available; no much larger clone lies one base away. The library was generated by the immunoSEQ multiplex PCR assay. TCRdb mirrors the immuneACCESS table, restricted to in-frame sequences. Some clones are absent from its copies; in checked studies, under half trace to an unresolved V gene, and the reason for the others is unknown. For this sample there are about 130,000 clones; approximately 91% appear just once. Jointly, the top ten make up 3% to 3.5% of the sample. This sample stems from a study of control samples from healthy donors and cancer patients (TCRdb year 2020). The CDR3 covers 17 residues, taking in both the cysteine and the phenylalanine. Solely the CDR3 DNA is kept, with 51 bases framed from the first base. CDR1 and CDR2, per the germline V gene, are KGHDR and SFDVKD. Clipping removes 3 bases from V and 3 bases from J, with 10 as the unmatched junction base count.

The chain is assembled from TRBV24-1 and TRBJ2-1; a stretch of 7 junction bases matches TRBD1. The sample taken for sequencing was blood. This clonotype was obtained from a man in his fifties or sixties in good health. The DNA sequence is given as TGTGCCACCAGTGATCCTACAGGGGACCTACTCTACAATGAGCAGTTCTTC. Its protein reads: CATSDPTGDLLYNEQFF.